The 20 T cell receptor beta chains below come from one sample, sequenced in a study of cytomegalovirus exposure and HLA in healthy donors. The PCR was carried out with 60 Vbeta primers and 13 Jbeta primers. The data were produced by immunoSEQ multiplex PCR, yet TCRdb's version contains in-frame clones alone and is incomplete. The repertoire consists of more than 90,000 clones, with roughly 76% occurring once and the leading ten covering 4.1%. The sample was PBMCs. The receptors shown here come from a man aged 35 to 55 in good health and CMV-seronegative.

This chain links TRBV10-3 with TRBJ1-1, with TRBD1 identical over 7 bases. The CDR3 is 11 amino acids. Germline CDR1 ENHRY, CDR2 SYGVKD. V lost 3 bases and J lost 8; bases outside the gene matches: 0. The DNA for the CDR3 is TGTGCCATCAGTGAACAGGGGGAAGCTTTCTTT. Its translation: CAISEQGEAFF.

The V and J genes are TRBV10-1 and TRBJ2-3; 8 bases are shared with TRBD1. CDR3 length: 14 residues. Looked up from germline, CDR1 is WNHNN and CDR2 is SYGVQD (reference sequence). V lost 7 bases and J lost 1; bases outside the gene matches: 4. CDR3 in DNA: TGCGCCAGCATGAGGGGACAGGGCACAGATACGCAGTATTTT. Translation gives CASMRGQGTDTQYF.

The rearrangement uses TRBV5-1 and TRBJ2-3, with TRBD2 matching 7 bases. The ends lost 0 bases at V and 0 bases at J; junction bases unmatched: 4. Germline V gene sequence: CDR1 SGHRS, CDR2 YFSETQ. This CDR3 comprises 16 residues. Written as DNA, the CDR3 is TGCGCCAGCAGCTTGGGAGCAGCGGGAAGCACAGATACGCAGTATTTT. Translation gives CASSLGAAGSTDTQYF.

The V gene is TRBV21-1, the J gene TRBJ2-1; the table's D call of TRBD1 was not tested on the DNA. TRBV21-1 is a documented pseudogene. CDR3 length: 13 residues. The CDR3 DNA sequence: TGTGCCAGCGTCGGCAGGGCCTACAATGAGCAGTTCTTC. Its translation is CASVGRAYNEQFF.

This clone was counted once. V usage is TRBV19 and J usage is TRBJ1-5; possibly TRBD1 for D (5 bases). Looked up from germline, CDR1 is LNHDA and CDR2 is SQIVND (reference sequence). Trimming pared 9 bases from V and 7 bases from J, leaving 25 bases between. The CDR3 contains 16 residues. CDR3 loop: CASLEQEGSRGQPQHF. The CDR3, as DNA: TGTGCCAGCCTGGAACAGGAAGGAAGCCGTGGGCAGCCCCAGCATTTT.

V and J are TRBV28 and TRBJ2-7; 7 positions match TRBD1. The CDR3 loop spans 12 amino acids. Germline V gene data show CDR1 as MDHEN and CDR2 as SYDVKM. Trimming cost V 6 bases and J 5 bases; bases outside gene matches: 4. The CDR3 DNA reads TGTGCCAGCAGCGACAGGGTAAACGAGCAGTACGTC. Protein sequence: CASSDRVNEQYV.

As to this clone: Other DNA sequences in this specimen translate into the identical CDR3. The CDR3 protein is CASSLGATSGGYNEQFF. CDR3 coding DNA: TGTGCCAGCAGCTTAGGGGCGACTAGCGGGGGCTACAATGAGCAGTTCTTC. This chain links TRBV11-2 with TRBJ2-1; 12 bases are shared with TRBD2. Germline-derived CDR1 and CDR2 are SGHAT and FQNNGV. CDR3 size: 17 residues. The J segment lost 3 bases and the V segment lost 1 base, leaving 4 bases of the junction unmatched.

A remark on this clone: Its ends do not fully match the called genes, so a read error is possible. This sequence joins TRBV7-9 and TRBJ2-6; D remains unclear. CDR3 length: 14 residues. The V gene's germline CDR1 is SEHNR and CDR2 FQNEAQ (reference sequence). CDR3: CSSSLTGGANVLTF. For the CDR3, the DNA is TGTTCCAGCAGCTTGACTGGTGGGGCCAACGTCCTGACTTTC.

A single count supports this clone. The chain employs TRBV10-1 and TRBJ2-2; 9 nucleotides agree with TRBD1. The CDR3 is 14 residues long. With 5 bases clipped from V and 6 bases from J, the junction kept 4 bases outside the gene matches. CDR1 is WNHNN, CDR2 SYGVQD, per germline (reference sequence). For the CDR3, the DNA is TGCGCCAGCAGTAGACAGGGGGGCTCCGGGGAGCTGTTTTTT. It is translated as CASSRQGGSGELFF.

The V gene is TRBV6-5, the J gene TRBJ1-3, with D unresolved. Germline V lookup: CDR1 MNHEY, CDR2 SVGAGI. The CDR3 runs to 15 residues. With 0 bases removed from V and 0 bases from J, the gap between germline ends came to 6 bases. The CDR3 bases are TGTGCCAGCAGTTACTCGACGGGCTCTGGAAACACCATATATTTT. Protein product: CASSYSTGSGNTIYF.

A single count supports this clone. CDR3 amino acids: CASSGGAGINNEQFF. Written as DNA, the CDR3 is TGTGCCAGCAGCGGAGGAGCGGGCATAAACAATGAGCAGTTCTTC. The chain has TRBV9 and TRBJ2-1; maybe TRBD2 (6 bases). Looked up from germline, CDR1 is SGDLS and CDR2 is YYNGEE. The CDR3 has 15 residues. V was clipped by 3 bases and J by 5 bases, with 15 bases between them.

This clone was seen a single time. The rearrangement links TRBV5-1 to TRBJ1-3; D uncertain. Per the germline V gene, CDR1 is SGHRS and CDR2 is YFSETQ. V lost 5 bases to trimming and J lost 0 bases, with 15 bases between them. This CDR3 is built from 16 residues. The DNA for the CDR3 is TGCGCCAGCAGGCGAATTTCGTCTAACTCTGGAAACACCATATATTTT. Translation gives CASRRISSNSGNTIYF.

This chain joins TRBV5-6 and TRBJ2-3, with 7 bases that match TRBD2. This CDR3 is 15 amino acids long. V was clipped by 2 bases and J by 1 base; unmatched bases: 4. From germline, CDR1 is SGHDT and CDR2 YYEEEE. CDR3 loop: CASSFRLAGTDTQYF. CDR3 sequence (DNA): TGTGCCAGCAGCTTCCGTCTAGCGGGCACAGATACGCAGTATTTT.

The gene calls are TRBV4-1 and TRBJ1-2; 9 positions agree with TRBD1. From germline, CDR1 is MGHRA and CDR2 YSYEKL. Trimming cost V 0 bases and J 4 bases; bases outside gene matches: 6. The CDR3 runs to 16 residues. The CDR3 DNA is TGCGCCAGCAGCCAAGATCCGGGGACAGGGACCTATGGCTACACCTTC. It encodes CASSQDPGTGTYGYTF.

The chain is built from TRBV19 and TRBJ2-3; 8 nucleotides align to TRBD2. CDR3 length equals 18 residues. After removal of 3 bases from V and 1 base from J, the junction contained 12 bases not matched to a gene. Per germline, CDR1 LNHDA and CDR2 SQIVND (reference sequence). The CDR3 sequence is CASSIMRSGGGRTDTQYF. CDR3 in DNA: TGTGCCAGTAGTATCATGAGGTCGGGCGGGGGGCGCACAGATACGCAGTATTTT.

This clone occurred a few times. This chain joins TRBV2 and TRBJ1-5, with a possible D match to TRBD1 (5 bases). Trimming left V 3 bases short and J 4 bases short, with 7 bases between. The CDR3 runs 13 residues. Germline lookup yields CDR1 SNHLY and CDR2 FYNNEI. CDR3 nucleotide sequence: TGTGCCAGCAGTGAGGAGGGGAATCAGCCCCAGCATTTT. Protein: CASSEEGNQPQHF.

V is TRBV7-9 and J is TRBJ1-2, with a possible D match to TRBD1 (6 bases). CDR3 length equals 15 residues. The germline gives CDR1 SEHNR, CDR2 FQNEAQ (reference sequence). V lost 5 bases and J lost 5, with 18 bases in between. The CDR3 DNA is TGTGCCAGCAGCCACTCAGGGGAGCTCAGATATGGCTACACCTTC. This codes for CASSHSGELRYGYTF.

This sequence joins TRBV6-5 and TRBJ2-7; 10 positions agree with TRBD2. The CDR3 is 14 amino acids. Germline CDR1 MNHEY, CDR2 SVGAGI. J lost 4 bases, V lost 5 bases, and 5 bases had no gene match. The CDR3: CASSKTSGSYEQYF. CDR3 DNA: TGTGCCAGCAGTAAGACTAGCGGGTCTTACGAGCAGTACTTC.

CDR3 DNA: TGTGCCAGCAGTTCCAGGACAGGGGTGTATAACACAGATACGCAGTATTTT. Residues: CASSSRTGVYNTDTQYF. V usage is TRBV28 and J usage is TRBJ2-3; 9 bases agree with TRBD1. The CDR3 has 17 amino acids. Germline CDR1 is MDHEN and CDR2 is SYDVKM. V shed 4 bases, J shed 2 bases, and the junction held 10 bases outside the gene matches.

This clone was detected only a few times. This rearrangement joins TRBV5-1 to TRBJ1-2, with D possibly TRBD1 on 6 matching bases. CDR1 is SGHRS and CDR2 is YFSETQ in the germline V gene. CDR3 size: 14 residues. Trimming shortened V by 4 bases and J by 7 bases, and 17 bases separated the two germline ends. CDR3 amino acids: CASSPDRPRGGYTF. The CDR3 DNA reads as TGCGCCAGCAGCCCTGACAGGCCCCGAGGTGGCTACACCTTC.